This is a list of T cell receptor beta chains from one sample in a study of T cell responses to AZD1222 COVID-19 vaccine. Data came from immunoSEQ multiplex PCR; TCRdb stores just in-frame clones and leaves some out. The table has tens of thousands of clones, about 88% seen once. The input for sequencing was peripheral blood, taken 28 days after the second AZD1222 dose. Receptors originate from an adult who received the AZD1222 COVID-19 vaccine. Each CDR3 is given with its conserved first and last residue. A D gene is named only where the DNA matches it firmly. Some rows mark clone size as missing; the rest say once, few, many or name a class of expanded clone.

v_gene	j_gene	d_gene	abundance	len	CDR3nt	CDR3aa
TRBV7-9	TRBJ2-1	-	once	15	TGTGCCAGCAGCGTCAGGGGCGCGTCCTACAATGAGCAGTTCTTC	CASSVRGASYNEQFF
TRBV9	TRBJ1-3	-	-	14	TGTGCCAGCAGCTCCCGGACACCTCGGGACACCATATATTTT	CASSSRTPRDTIYF
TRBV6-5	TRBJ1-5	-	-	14	TGTGCCAGCAGTCCGGCCGCGATCAATCAGCCCCAGCATTTT	CASSPAAINQPQHF
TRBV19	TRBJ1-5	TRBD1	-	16	TGTGCCAGTAGTATCTCCGACAGGGGCCGGGGTGAGCCCCAGCATTTT	CASSISDRGRGEPQHF
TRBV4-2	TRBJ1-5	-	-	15	TGTGCCAGCAGCAAGGGGGAAATTAGCAATCAGCCCCAGCATTTT	CASSKGEISNQPQHF
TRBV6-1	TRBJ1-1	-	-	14	TGTGCCAGCAGTGATTTGAGCACGAACACTGAAGCTTTCTTT	CASSDLSTNTEAFF
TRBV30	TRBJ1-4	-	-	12	TGTGCCATCGAAAGAGGGGATGAAAAACTGTTTTTT	CAIERGDEKLFF
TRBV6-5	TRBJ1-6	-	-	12	TGTGCCAGCATGGCCACGGGTTCACCCCTCCACTTT	CASMATGSPLHF
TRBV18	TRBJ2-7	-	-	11	TGTGCCAGCACCGACAGGAACGAGCAGTACTTC	CASTDRNEQYF
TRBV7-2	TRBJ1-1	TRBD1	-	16	TGTGCCAGCAGCTTAACCCCAGGGGGCGCGGGCACTGAAGCTTTCTTT	CASSLTPGGAGTEAFF
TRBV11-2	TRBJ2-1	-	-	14	TGTGCCAGCAGCTTAGGCGGGCTCTACAATGAGCAGTTCTTC	CASSLGGLYNEQFF
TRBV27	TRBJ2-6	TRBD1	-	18	TGTGCCAGCAGTTTAGTAGGACAGGGTGCGAGTGGGGCCAACGTCCTGACTTTC	CASSLVGQGASGANVLTF
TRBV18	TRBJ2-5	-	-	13	TGTGCCAGCTCACCAGGGGGGCAGGAGACCCAGTACTTC	CASSPGGQETQYF
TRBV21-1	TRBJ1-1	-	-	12	TGTGCCAGCAGCCAGACAAGTACTGAAGCTTTCTTT	CASSQTSTEAFF
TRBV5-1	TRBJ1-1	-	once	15	TGCGCCAGCAGCTTGGCCTACGGGGGCGCCGGTGAAGCTTTCTTT	CASSLAYGGAGEAFF
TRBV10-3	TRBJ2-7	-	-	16	TGTGCCATCAGTGAGTCGAGGCGGGCTAGGGGCTACGAGCAGTACTTC	CAISESRRARGYEQYF
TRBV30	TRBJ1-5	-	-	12	TGTGCCTGGAGTATCCACAATCAGCCCCAGCATTTT	CAWSIHNQPQHF
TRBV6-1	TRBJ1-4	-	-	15	TGTGCCAGCAGTGAATTTGGGACGGGGGGTGAAAAACTGTTTTTT	CASSEFGTGGEKLFF
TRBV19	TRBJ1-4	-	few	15	TGTGCCAGTAGGGCCTCGGACGGATATAATGAAAAACTGTTTTTT	CASRASDGYNEKLFF
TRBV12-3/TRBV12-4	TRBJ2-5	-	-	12	TGTGCCAGCAGTACCCAGGGTTTGACCCAGTACTTC	CASSTQGLTQYF
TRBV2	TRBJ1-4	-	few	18	TGTGCCAGCAGACGCTCAGTGATGGGCCCGGGAAGGAATGAAAAACTGTTTTTT	CASRRSVMGPGRNEKLFF
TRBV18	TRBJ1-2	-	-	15	TGTGCCAGCTCTACCGGCGGGGTGCAATACTATGGCTACACCTTC	CASSTGGVQYYGYTF
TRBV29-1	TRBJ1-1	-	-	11	TGCAGCGTTGAGGGACACACTGAAGCTTTCTTT	CSVEGHTEAFF
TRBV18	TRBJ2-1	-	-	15	TGTGCCAGCTCACCACGGACAGTGACGGTCAATGAGCAGTTCTTC	CASSPRTVTVNEQFF
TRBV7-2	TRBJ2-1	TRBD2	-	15	TGTGCCAGCAGCACGGCTAGCGGGGGGTTGAGTGAGCAGTTCTTC	CASSTASGGLSEQFF
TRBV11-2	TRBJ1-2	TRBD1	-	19	TGTGCCAGCAGCTTAGATCCATACAGACAGGGGAAAGGGGGATATGGCTACACCTTC	CASSLDPYRQGKGGYGYTF